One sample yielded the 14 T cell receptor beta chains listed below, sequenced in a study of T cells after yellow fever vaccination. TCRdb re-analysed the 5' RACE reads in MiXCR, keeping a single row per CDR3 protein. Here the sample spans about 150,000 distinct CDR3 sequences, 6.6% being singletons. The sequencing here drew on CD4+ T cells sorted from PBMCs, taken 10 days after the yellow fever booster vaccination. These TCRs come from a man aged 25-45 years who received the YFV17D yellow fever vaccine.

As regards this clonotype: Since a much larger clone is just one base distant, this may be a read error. The CDR3 sequence: CASSVESAINTGELFF. CDR3 nucleotide sequence: TGTGCCAGCAGCGTAGAGTCAGCGATTAACACCGGGGAGCTGTTTTTT. The genes are TRBV9 and TRBJ2-2; no firm D call. Trimming stripped 0 bases from V and 2 bases from J, with 11 bases between. The CDR3 runs 16 residues. Germline CDR1 is SGDLS and CDR2 is YYNGEE.

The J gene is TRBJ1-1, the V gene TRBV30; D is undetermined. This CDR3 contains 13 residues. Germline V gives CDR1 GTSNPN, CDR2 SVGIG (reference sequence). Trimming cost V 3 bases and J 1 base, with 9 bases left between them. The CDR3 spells CAWRSEGNTEAFF. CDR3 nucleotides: TGTGCCTGGAGGAGTGAGGGGAACACTGAAGCTTTCTTT. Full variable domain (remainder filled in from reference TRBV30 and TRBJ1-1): SQTIHQWPATLVQPVGSPLSLECTVEGTSNPNLYWYRQAAGRGLQLLFYSVGIGQISSEVPQNLSASRPQDRQFILSSKKLLLSDSGFYLCAWRSEGNTEAFFGQGTRLTVV.

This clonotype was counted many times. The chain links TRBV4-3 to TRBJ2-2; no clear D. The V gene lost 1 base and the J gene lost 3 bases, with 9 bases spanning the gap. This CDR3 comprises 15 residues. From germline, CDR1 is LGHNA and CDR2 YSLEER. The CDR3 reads CASSQVGLDTGELFF. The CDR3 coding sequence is TGCGCCAGCAGCCAAGTTGGTCTAGACACCGGGGAGCTGTTTTTT.

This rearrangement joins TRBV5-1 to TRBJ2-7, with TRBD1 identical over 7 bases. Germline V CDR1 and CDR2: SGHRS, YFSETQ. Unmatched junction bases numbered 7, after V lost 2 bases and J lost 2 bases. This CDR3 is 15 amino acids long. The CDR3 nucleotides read TGCGCCAGCAGCTTCAGCGAGGGGGCCCCCTACGAGCAGTACTTC. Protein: CASSFSEGAPYEQYF.

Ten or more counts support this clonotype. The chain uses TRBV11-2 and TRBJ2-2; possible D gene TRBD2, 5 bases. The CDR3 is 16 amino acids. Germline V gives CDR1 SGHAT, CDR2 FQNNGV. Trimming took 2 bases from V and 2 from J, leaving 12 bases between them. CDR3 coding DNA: TGTGCCAGCAGCTTATACCGGGGAACCAACACCGGGGAGCTGTTTTTT. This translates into CASSLYRGTNTGELFF.

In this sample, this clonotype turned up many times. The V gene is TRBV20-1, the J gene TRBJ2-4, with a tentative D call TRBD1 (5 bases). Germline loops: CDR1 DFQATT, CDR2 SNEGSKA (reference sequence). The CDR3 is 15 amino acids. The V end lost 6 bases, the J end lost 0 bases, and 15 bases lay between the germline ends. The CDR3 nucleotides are TGCAGTGCCTTTGGACAAGACCTAGCCAAAAACATTCAGTACTTC. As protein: CSAFGQDLAKNIQYF.

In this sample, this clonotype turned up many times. CDR3 in DNA: TGTGCCAGCAGTTCAGGTAGCGGGAGAGTCGGTGAGCAGTTCTTC. Translating it yields CASSSGSGRVGEQFF. V and J are TRBV6-2 or TRBV6-3 and TRBJ2-1; 9 bases are shared with TRBD2. The ends lost 4 bases at V and 9 bases at J; junction bases unmatched: 10. CDR3 size: 15 residues. The germline gives CDR1 MNHEY, CDR2 SVGEGT.

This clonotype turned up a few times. The CDR3 bases are TGTGCCAGCAGTTACGGGCCCGAGGCGGAGCAGTACTTC. Its translation is CASSYGPEAEQYF. V usage is TRBV12-3 or TRBV12-4 and J usage is TRBJ2-7; D ambiguous. The CDR3 extends over 13 amino acids. Trimming cost V 4 bases and J 7 bases, with 14 bases left between them.

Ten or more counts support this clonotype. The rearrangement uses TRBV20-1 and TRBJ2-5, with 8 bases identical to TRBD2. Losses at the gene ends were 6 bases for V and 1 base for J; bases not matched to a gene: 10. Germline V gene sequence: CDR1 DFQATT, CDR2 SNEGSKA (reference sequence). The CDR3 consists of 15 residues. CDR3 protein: CSASAGVVVQETQYF. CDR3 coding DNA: TGCAGTGCGTCAGCGGGGGTCGTAGTCCAAGAGACCCAGTACTTC.

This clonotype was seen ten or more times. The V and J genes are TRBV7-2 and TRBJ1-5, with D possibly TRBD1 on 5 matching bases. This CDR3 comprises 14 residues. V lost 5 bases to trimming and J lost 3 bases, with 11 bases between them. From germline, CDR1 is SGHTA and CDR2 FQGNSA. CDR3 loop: CASSQGRNNQPQHF. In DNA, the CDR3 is TGTGCCAGCAGCCAGGGACGGAACAATCAGCCCCAGCATTTT. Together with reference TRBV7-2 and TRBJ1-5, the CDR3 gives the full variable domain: GAGVSQSPSNKVTEKGKDVELRCDPISGHTALYWYRQSLGQGLEFLIYFQGNSAPDKSGLPSDRFSAERTGGSVSTLTIQRTQQEDSAVYLCASSQGRNNQPQHFGDGTRLSIL.

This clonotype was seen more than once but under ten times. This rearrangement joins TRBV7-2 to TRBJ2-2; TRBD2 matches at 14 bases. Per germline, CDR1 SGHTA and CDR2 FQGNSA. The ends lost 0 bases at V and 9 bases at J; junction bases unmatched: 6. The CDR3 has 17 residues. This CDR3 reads CASSLAGTSGSHRELFF. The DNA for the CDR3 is TGTGCCAGCAGCTTAGCGGGGACTAGCGGGAGTCACCGGGAGCTGTTTTTT.

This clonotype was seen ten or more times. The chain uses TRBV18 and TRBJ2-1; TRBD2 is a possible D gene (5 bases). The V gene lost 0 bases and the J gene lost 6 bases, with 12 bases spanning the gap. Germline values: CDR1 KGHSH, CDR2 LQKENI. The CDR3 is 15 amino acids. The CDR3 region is CASSPPSGASNEQFF. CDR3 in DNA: TGTGCCAGCTCACCACCGAGCGGAGCGAGCAATGAGCAGTTCTTC.

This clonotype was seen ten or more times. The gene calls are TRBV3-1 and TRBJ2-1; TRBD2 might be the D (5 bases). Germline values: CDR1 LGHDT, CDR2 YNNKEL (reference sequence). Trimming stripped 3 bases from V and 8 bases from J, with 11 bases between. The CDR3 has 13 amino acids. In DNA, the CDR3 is TGTGCCAGCAGCCACCTGGGAGATGATGAGCAGTTCTTC. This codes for CASSHLGDDEQFF.

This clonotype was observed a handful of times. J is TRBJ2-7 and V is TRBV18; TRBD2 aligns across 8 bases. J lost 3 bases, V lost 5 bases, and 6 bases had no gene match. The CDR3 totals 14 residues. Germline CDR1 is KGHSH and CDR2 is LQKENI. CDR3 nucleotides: TGTGCCAGCTCAGCGACTAGCGAGCTCTACGAGCAGTACTTC. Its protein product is CASSATSELYEQYF.